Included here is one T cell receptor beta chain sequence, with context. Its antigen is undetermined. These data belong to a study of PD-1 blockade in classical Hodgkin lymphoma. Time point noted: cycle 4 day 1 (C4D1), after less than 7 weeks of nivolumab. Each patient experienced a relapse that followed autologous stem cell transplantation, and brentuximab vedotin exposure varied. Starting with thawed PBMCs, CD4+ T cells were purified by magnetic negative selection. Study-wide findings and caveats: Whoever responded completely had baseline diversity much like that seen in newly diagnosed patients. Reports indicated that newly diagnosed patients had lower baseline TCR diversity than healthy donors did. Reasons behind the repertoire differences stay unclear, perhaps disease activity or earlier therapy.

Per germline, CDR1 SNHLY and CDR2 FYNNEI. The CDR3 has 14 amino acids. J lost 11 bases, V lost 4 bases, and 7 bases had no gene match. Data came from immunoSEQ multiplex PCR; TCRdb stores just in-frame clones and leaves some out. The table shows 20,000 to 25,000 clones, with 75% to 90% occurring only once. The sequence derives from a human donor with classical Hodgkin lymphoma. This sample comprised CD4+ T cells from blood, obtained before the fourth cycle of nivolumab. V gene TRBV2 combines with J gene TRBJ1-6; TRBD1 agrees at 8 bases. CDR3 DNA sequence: TGTGCCAGCAGTGTTGGGACAGGTCCCCCACCCCTCCACTTT. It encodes CASSVGTGPPPLHF. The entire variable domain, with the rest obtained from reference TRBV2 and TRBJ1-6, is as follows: EPEVTQTPSHQVTQMGQEVILRCVPISNHLYFYWYRQILGQKVEFLVSFYNNEISEKSEIFDDQFSVERPDGSNFTLKIRSTKLEDSAMYFCASSVGTGPPPLHFGNGTRLTVT.